Presented here are 16 T cell receptor beta chains from one specimen sequenced in a study of cytomegalovirus exposure and HLA in healthy donors. The PCR contained 60 Vbeta and 13 Jbeta primers. Here immunoSEQ multiplex PCR was the method, and the copy in TCRdb shows in-frame clones only, minus some. The table includes about 170,000 clones, 60% to 80% detected once. The sequenced sample consisted of PBMCs. Source of these receptors: a female donor in good health and CMV-seronegative.

This clone occurred once. The chain has TRBV30 and TRBJ2-5; D gene unclear. The ends were cut back, 2 bases at V and 4 bases at J, with 8 bases in the middle. The CDR3 spans 12 residues. In germline, CDR1 is GTSNPN, CDR2 SVGIG (reference sequence). This CDR3 is CAWSTGRETQYF. In DNA form, the CDR3 reads TGTGCCTGGAGTACGGGTAGAGAGACCCAGTACTTC.

This sequence joins TRBV6-6 and TRBJ2-5, with 7 bases identical to TRBD2. The CDR3 extends over 15 amino acids. Trimming removed 3 bases from V and 1 base from J; junction bases left unmatched: 5. From germline, CDR1 is MNHNY and CDR2 SVGAGI (reference sequence). CDR3 residues: CASSYPSGSQETQYF. The CDR3 nucleotides are TGTGCCAGCAGTTATCCTAGCGGCTCCCAAGAGACCCAGTACTTC.

This clone has just one count. CDR3 sequence: CASSIGDRGGYGYTF. The CDR3 DNA follows: TGTGCCAGTAGTATAGGAGACAGGGGAGGGTATGGCTACACCTTC. This rearrangement joins TRBV19 to TRBJ1-2, with 8 bases fitting TRBD1. From germline, CDR1 is LNHDA and CDR2 SQIVND (reference sequence). With V trimmed by 1 base and J by 5 bases, 6 bases remained unmatched. The CDR3 covers 15 residues.

This clone has just a few counts. The chain carries TRBV11-2 and TRBJ1-5; 10 bases fit TRBD1. Germline V gives CDR1 SGHAT, CDR2 FQNNGV. The ends lost 4 bases at V and 6 bases at J; junction bases unmatched: 3. The CDR3 has 14 amino acids. DNA for the CDR3: TGTGCCAGCAGCTCCCGGGACAGGGGTCAGCCCCAGCATTTT. It specifies CASSSRDRGQPQHF.

This chain connects TRBV7-9 to TRBJ2-7, with a weak D call TRBD1 (6 bases). Germline V gene data show CDR1 as SEHNR and CDR2 as FQNEAQ (reference sequence). Trimming pared 8 bases from V and 5 bases from J, leaving 16 bases between. CDR3 length equals 13 residues. The CDR3 bases are TGTGCCAGCTCCGGGACACCGGTCCACGAGCAGTACTTC. It is translated as CASSGTPVHEQYF.

The chain uses TRBV9 and TRBJ1-2; maybe TRBD1 (5 bases). Germline V gene data show CDR1 as SGDLS and CDR2 as YYNGEE. The CDR3 is made up of 15 amino acids. V was shortened by 0 bases and J by 5 bases, with 14 bases between the two germline ends. CDR3 coding DNA: TGTGCCAGCAGCGTAGGAGACAGCTTCCCGTATGGCTACACCTTC. It translates to CASSVGDSFPYGYTF.

V gene TRBV29-1 combines with J gene TRBJ2-3, with 11 nucleotides matching TRBD2. Germline values: CDR1 SQVTM, CDR2 ANQGSEA. The CDR3 runs to 15 residues. The V gene end was trimmed by 6 bases and the J gene end by 0 bases; junction bases not matched to a gene: 5. The DNA for the CDR3 is TGCAGCGTGTCGACTAGCGGGGAGAGCACAGATACGCAGTATTTT. Its translation is CSVSTSGESTDTQYF.

The chain uses TRBV14 and TRBJ2-3; D perhaps matches TRBD2 (5 bases). The V end was cut by 0 bases, the J end by 4 bases, with 11 bases between. CDR1 SGHDN and CDR2 FVKESK come from the germline V gene. CDR3 size: 15 residues. In DNA form, the CDR3 reads TGTGCCAGCAGCCAAGACCTAGTACTAGCAGATACGCAGTATTTT. It codes for CASSQDLVLADTQYF.

The chain is built from TRBV10-1 and TRBJ2-2, with a weak D call TRBD2 (6 bases). The V and J ends lost 4 bases and 3 bases respectively, with 9 bases between them. The CDR3 extends over 14 amino acids. The germline gives CDR1 WNHNN, CDR2 SYGVQD (reference sequence). CDR3 in amino acids: CASSAGTYTGELFF. DNA for the CDR3: TGCGCCAGCAGTGCAGGGACTTACACCGGGGAGCTGTTTTTT.

The chain uses TRBV27 and TRBJ2-7, with TRBD1 matching 9 bases. There are 13 residues in the CDR3. V lost 3 bases to trimming and J lost 9 bases; unmatched junction nucleotides: 6. The germline V gene has CDR1 MNHEY and CDR2 SMNVEV (reference sequence). CDR3 nucleotides: TGTGCCAGCAGTTTCTCCCGGGACAGGGCGCAGTACTTC. This codes for CASSFSRDRAQYF.

The chain uses TRBV9 and TRBJ2-2; D gene uncertain. The ends were cut back, 0 bases at V and 0 bases at J, with 12 bases in the middle. CDR3 length equals 17 residues. CDR1 and CDR2 (germline): SGDLS, YYNGEE. CDR3 region: CASSVGAGMTNTGELFF. In nucleotides, the CDR3 is TGTGCCAGCAGCGTAGGGGCAGGCATGACGAACACCGGGGAGCTGTTTTTT.

CDR3 bases: TGCGCCAGCAGCTTTGACAGGGGGCCTGGAAACACCATATATTTT. Protein: CASSFDRGPGNTIYF. V gene TRBV5-1 combines with J gene TRBJ1-3, with 10 nucleotides matching TRBD1. The junction had 1 base not matched to a gene; V was cut back by 2 bases and J by 2 bases. Per the germline V gene, CDR1 is SGHRS and CDR2 is YFSETQ. The CDR3 consists of 15 residues.

The chain combines TRBV6-5 with TRBJ2-7; a possible D gene is TRBD1 (5 bases). The CDR3 has 16 amino acids. In germline, CDR1 is MNHEY, CDR2 SVGAGI. V lost 4 bases and J lost 0, with 16 bases in between. The CDR3 region is CASSSPGQMSSYEQYF. The CDR3 nucleotides are TGTGCCAGCAGTTCCCCAGGGCAGATGAGCTCCTACGAGCAGTACTTC.

This rearrangement joins TRBV6-5 to TRBJ2-7; D is undetermined. The CDR3 is 15 amino acids. Germline CDR1 and CDR2: MNHEY and SVGAGI. V lost 5 bases to trimming and J lost 1 base, with 15 bases between them. As DNA, the CDR3 is TGTGCCAGCAGTCTAGACCTGGGTAGTTCCTACGAGCAGTACTTC. It translates to CASSLDLGSSYEQYF.

With regard to this clone: One junction end does not reproduce the germline sequence, and a read error may be involved. This sequence joins TRBV7-7 and TRBJ1-1, with D possibly being TRBD1 (5 bases). Germline lookup yields CDR1 SSHAT and CDR2 FNYEAQ (reference sequence). The CDR3 covers 13 residues. The CDR3 DNA follows: TGTGCTAGCAGTCAACAGGAGAACACTGAAGCTTTCTTT. Protein sequence: CASSQQENTEAFF.

This chain uses TRBV6-5 with TRBJ1-2; D not certain. CDR1 is MNHEY, CDR2 SVGAGI, per germline. The CDR3 contains 13 residues. V lost 0 bases and J lost 5, with 7 bases in between. The CDR3 protein is CASSYSRGYGYTF. As DNA, the CDR3 is TGTGCCAGCAGTTACTCGAGAGGGTATGGCTACACCTTC.